This TCR beta chain was retrieved from a study of cytomegalovirus exposure and HLA in healthy donors. Study-level points and caveats: Being productive about 90% or about 30% of the time was typical of most TCR beta V segments in an earlier analysis. Researchers reported in a later analysis that common viral pathogens appeared linked to several top clusters.

Both 60 Vbeta primers and 13 Jbeta primers went into the PCR. Sequencing was performed with immunoSEQ multiplex PCR; in TCRdb, only in-frame clones are kept and a portion is missing. The sample lists 150,000 to 200,000 clones, around 65% occurring once. Worth noting for this clone: What it binds is unknown.

The sample taken for sequencing was PBMCs. This TCR came from a woman aged 40 to 50 in good health and CMV-seropositive.

The CDR3 DNA sequence: TGCGCCAGCAGCTCGTATCTCCCCGACAGGTCGCGGGGCTACACCTTC. Translated: CASSSYLPDRSRGYTF. The V gene is TRBV4-1, the J gene TRBJ1-2; D possibly corresponds to TRBD1 (6 bases). V was clipped by 5 bases and J by 8 bases, with 24 bases between them. Germline V lookup: CDR1 MGHRA, CDR2 YSYEKL. There are 16 residues in the CDR3.